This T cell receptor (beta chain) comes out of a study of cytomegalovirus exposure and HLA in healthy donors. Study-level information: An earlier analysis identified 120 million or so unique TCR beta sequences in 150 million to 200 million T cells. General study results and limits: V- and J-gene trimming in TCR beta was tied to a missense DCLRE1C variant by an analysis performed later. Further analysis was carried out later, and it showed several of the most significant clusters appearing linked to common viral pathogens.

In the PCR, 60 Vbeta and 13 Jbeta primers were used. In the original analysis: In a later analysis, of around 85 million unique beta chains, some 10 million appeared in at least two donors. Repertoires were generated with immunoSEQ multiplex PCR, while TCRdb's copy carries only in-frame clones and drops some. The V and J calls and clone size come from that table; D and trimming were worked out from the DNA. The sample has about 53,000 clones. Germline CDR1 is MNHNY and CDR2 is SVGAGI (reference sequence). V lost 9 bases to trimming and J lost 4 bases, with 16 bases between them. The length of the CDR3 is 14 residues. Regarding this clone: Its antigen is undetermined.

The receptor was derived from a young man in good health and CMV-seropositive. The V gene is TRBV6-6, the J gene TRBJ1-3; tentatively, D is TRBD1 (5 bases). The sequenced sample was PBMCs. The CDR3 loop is CASTDSPAGNTIYF. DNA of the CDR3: TGTGCCAGTACCGACAGCCCTGCGGGAAACACCATATATTTT.